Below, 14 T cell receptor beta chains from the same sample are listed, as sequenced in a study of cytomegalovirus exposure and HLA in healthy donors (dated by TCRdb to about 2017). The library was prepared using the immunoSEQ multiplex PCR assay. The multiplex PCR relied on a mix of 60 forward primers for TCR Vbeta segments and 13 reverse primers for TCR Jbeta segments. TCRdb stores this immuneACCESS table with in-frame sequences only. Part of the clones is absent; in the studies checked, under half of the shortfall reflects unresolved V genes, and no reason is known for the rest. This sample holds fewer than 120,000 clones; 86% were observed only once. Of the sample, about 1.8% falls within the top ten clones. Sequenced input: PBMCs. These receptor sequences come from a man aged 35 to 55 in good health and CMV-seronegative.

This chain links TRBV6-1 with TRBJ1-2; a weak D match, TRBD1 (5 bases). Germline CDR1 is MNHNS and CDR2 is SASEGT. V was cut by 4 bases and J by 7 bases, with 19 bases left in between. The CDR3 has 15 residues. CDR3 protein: CASSGRQLSRFGYTF. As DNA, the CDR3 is TGTGCCAGCAGTGGACGACAGCTCTCCCGATTTGGCTACACCTTC.

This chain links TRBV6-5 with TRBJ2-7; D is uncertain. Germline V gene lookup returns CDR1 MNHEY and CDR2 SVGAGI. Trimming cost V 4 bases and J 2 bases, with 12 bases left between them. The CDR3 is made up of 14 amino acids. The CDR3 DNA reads TGTGCCAGCAGTTCCGCAGGTAGAGCCTACGAGCAGTACTTC. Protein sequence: CASSSAGRAYEQYF.

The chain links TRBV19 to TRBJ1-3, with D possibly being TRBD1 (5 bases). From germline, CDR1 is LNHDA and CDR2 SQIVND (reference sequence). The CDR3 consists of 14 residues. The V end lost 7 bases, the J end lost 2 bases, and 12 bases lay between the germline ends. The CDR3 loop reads CASIESGTGNTIYF. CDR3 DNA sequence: TGTGCCAGTATCGAATCAGGGACTGGAAACACCATATATTTT.

CDR3 amino acids: CASSLYPTVTGSETQYF. The CDR3 region has the DNA TGCGCCAGCAGCTTGTACCCTACCGTGACAGGGTCAGAGACCCAGTACTTC. This sequence joins TRBV5-1 and TRBJ2-5, with 7 positions matching TRBD1. The CDR3 length is 17 residues. With V trimmed by 1 base and J by 4 bases, 13 bases remained unmatched. CDR1 is SGHRS and CDR2 is YFSETQ in the germline V gene.

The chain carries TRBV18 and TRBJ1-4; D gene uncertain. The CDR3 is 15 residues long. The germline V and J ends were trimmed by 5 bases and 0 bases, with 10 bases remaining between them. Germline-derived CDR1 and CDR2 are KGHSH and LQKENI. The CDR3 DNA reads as TGTGCCAGCTCAACTCTGACACCAACTAATGAAAAACTGTTTTTT. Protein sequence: CASSTLTPTNEKLFF.

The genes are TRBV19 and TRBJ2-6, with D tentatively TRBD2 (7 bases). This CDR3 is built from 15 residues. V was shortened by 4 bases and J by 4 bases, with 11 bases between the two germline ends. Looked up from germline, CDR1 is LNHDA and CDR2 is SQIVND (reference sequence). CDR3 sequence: CASSTGGPGANVLTF. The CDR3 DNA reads TGTGCCAGTAGTACGGGGGGCCCAGGGGCCAACGTCCTGACTTTC.

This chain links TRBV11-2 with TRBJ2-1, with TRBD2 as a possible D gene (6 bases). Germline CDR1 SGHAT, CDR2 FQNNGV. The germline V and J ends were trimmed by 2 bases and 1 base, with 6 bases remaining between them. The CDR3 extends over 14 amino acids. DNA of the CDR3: TGTGCCAGCAGCTTACTAGCGTCCTACAATGAGCAGTTCTTC. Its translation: CASSLLASYNEQFF.

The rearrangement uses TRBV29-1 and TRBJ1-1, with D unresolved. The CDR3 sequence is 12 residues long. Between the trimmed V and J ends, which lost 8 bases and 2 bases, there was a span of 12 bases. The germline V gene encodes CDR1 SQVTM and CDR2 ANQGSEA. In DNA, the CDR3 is TGCAGCCCTTGGAGTCCTAACACTGAAGCTTTCTTT. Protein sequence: CSPWSPNTEAFF.

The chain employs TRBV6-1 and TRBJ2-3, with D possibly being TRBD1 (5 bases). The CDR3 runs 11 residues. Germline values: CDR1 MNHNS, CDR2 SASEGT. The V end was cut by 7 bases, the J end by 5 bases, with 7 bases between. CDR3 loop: CASIREDTQYF. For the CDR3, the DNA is TGTGCCAGCATCAGGGAAGATACGCAGTATTTT.

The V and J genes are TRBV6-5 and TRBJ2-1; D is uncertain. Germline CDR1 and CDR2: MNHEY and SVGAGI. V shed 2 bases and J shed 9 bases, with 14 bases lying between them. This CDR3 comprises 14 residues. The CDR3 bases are TGTGCCAGCAGTTACGATCCCAGAAGGAGTGAGCAGTTCTTC. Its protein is CASSYDPRRSEQFF.

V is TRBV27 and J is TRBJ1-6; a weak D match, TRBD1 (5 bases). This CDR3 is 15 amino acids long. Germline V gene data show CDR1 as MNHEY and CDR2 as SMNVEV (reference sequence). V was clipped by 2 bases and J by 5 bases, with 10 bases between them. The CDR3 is CASSLRGGNNSPLHF. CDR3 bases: TGTGCCAGCAGTTTAAGGGGAGGGAATAATTCACCCCTCCACTTT.

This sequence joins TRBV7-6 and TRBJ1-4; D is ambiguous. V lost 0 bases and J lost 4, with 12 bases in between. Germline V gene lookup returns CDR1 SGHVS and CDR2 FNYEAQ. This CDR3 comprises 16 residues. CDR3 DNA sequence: TGTGCCAGCAGCTTAGCATCGAACACCGTTAATGAAAAACTGTTTTTT. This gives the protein CASSLASNTVNEKLFF.

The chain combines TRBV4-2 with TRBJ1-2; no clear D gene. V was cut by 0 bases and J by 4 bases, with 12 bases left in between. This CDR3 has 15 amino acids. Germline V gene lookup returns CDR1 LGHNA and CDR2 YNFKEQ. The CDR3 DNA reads TGTGCCAGCAGCCAAGAGAGACTGGGAGGCTATGGCTACACCTTC. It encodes CASSQERLGGYGYTF.

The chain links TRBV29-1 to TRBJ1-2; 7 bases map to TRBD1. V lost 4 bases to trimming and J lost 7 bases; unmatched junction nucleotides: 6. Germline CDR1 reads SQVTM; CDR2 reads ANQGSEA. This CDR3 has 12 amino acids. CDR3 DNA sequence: TGCAGCGTTGGACAGGGAAGTGGTGGCTACACCTTC. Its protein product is CSVGQGSGGYTF.